The present TCR beta chain was sequenced within a study of T cell changes during pregnancy in multiple sclerosis. The trim removed 1 base at V and 4 bases at J, leaving 9 bases unmatched. This CDR3 is 17 amino acids long. Germline V gene data show CDR1 as SNHLY and CDR2 as FYNNEI. Sequencing used immunoSEQ multiplex PCR; TCRdb keeps in-frame clones, though not all of them. The sample has 60,000 to 85,000 clones, just under 95% seen once. The chain combines TRBV2 with TRBJ2-5, with 10 bases aligning to TRBD1. The receptor's source is a female donor in good health, enrolled as a control in a pregnancy study. The sample here was peripheral blood, taken after pregnancy. Here the CDR3 DNA reads TGTGCCAGCAGTGAAGGGGACAGGGGAGAATCTAGAGAGACCCAGTACTTC. This codes for CASSEGDRGESRETQYF.